Sequencing of this TCR beta chain was carried out in a study of breast tumors, draining lymph nodes, adjacent tissues. Samples came from axillary lymph nodes draining the breast cancer. Study outcomes and limitations: Data only fit, rather than demonstrated, lymph node origin of most tumor T cells. Tumor repertoires ranked between lymph nodes and nontumor tissue in diversity, with V and J gene preferences. Findings are consistent with lymph node origin and intratumoral expansion of most tumor T cells.

TCRdb redid the calling of the multiplex PCR reads with MiXCR, one entry per CDR3 protein. Of approximately 250,000 distinct CDR3 sequences listed, approximately 36% are singletons. Germline lookup yields CDR1 MDHEN and CDR2 SYDVKM. Between the trimmed V and J ends, which lost 6 bases and 1 base, there was a span of 16 bases. The length of the CDR3 is 16 residues. The sample holds a few counts of this clonotype. Its antigen is unknown. The chain uses TRBV28 and TRBJ1-5, with unresolved D. The sequencing input was axillary lymph node tissue. This receptor was obtained from a female donor with breast cancer. Some clones in this sample may be carry-over from other donors' samples. The CDR3 sequence is CASRALVGQSNQPQHF. In DNA form, the CDR3 reads TGTGCCAGCAGGGCTTTGGTCGGGCAGAGCAATCAGCCCCAGCATTTT.